Listed below are T cell receptor beta chains from one sample, sequenced in a study of response to subunit inactivated influenza vaccine. TCRdb re-called the RT-PCR reads through MiXCR, storing one row per CDR3 protein. The data show under 200,000 distinct CDR3 sequences, 9.5% to 13% seen once. This material consisted of non-naive T cells sorted from PBMCs, taken 45 days after vaccination. These receptors were collected from a man aged 50-59 years who received an inactivated influenza vaccine. Each CDR3 is given with its conserved first and last residue. Each record gives: V gene, CDR3 protein.

TRBV7-8	CASSPRDVAYEQYF
TRBV7-8	CASQGVGANYGYTF
TRBV7-9	CASSFGTVSNQPQHF
TRBV7-2	CASSLRAVGGNTIYF
TRBV7-9	CASSFSRVGADTQYF
TRBV12-3/TRBV12-4	CASTLGVPYNEQFF
TRBV7-9	CASSLGGGTEQFF
TRBV20-1	CSARGQGAFTGELFF
TRBV29-1	CSVANRGTDTQYF
TRBV20-1	CSASKSQGTSGVYVETQYF
TRBV3-1	CASSPPLWTKMNTEAFF
TRBV4-1	CASSQDLRGLAGVKDTQYF
TRBV20-1	CSAGGLAPSYEQYF
TRBV6-2/TRBV6-3	CASSGGQGNEQFF
TRBV29-1	CSVRTGGGNTEAFF
TRBV11-2	CASSLDRTIQYF
TRBV7-6	CASSDGSGQNTGELFF
TRBV4-3	CASSQRGAGTGDEAFF
TRBV20-1	CKAGEGYNSPLHF
TRBV7-8	CASSPFGGASYEQYF
TRBV7-6	CASSQNTRQGEENEQFF
TRBV20-1	CSVSPRQGKDSYNEQFF
TRBV5-4	CASSLEPSRGYEQYF
TRBV5-1	CASSSDGTSSDTQYF
TRBV4-1	CASSPSRRGQGSTDTQYF
TRBV18	CASSPNVDGYTF
TRBV7-2	CASSSQFGAKNIQYF
TRBV15	CATSLDRVNTEAFF
TRBV28	CASRLQGAEKETQYF
TRBV4-1	CASSQDSNEQFF
TRBV6-2/TRBV6-3	CASSYTGAGFVEAFF
TRBV4-3	CASSPGGHYGYTF
TRBV7-2	CASSSDRGIHNEQFF
TRBV3-1	CASSTLAGGSGEQFF
TRBV7-7	CASSPDRDREQYF
TRBV7-9	CASSLTGTNQPQHF
TRBV19	CASRAPGSSGANVLTF
TRBV5-8	CASSWGPTNEKLFF
TRBV28	CASSLPDRAARGYTF
TRBV7-9	CASSGWMTGTETQYF
TRBV10-3	CAISEGLAGDSTDTQYF
TRBV20-1	CSASSYVGRETQYF
TRBV5-1	CASSLLGTGRDEKLFF
TRBV11-2	CASSSTRELRQRGGYTF
TRBV12-3/TRBV12-4	CASSFRGQGRSYEQYF
TRBV20-1	CSARVGQGRTDTQYF
TRBV9	CASSVGGDEQFF
TRBV4-2	CASSQDNRAGHQPQHF
TRBV12-3/TRBV12-4	CASSLIGRYEQYF
TRBV2	CASSVFGSNVLTF
TRBV12-3/TRBV12-4	CASSQGNYAGETQYF
TRBV18	CASSPASNEAFF
TRBV14	CASSQEVVGGHAKNIQYF
TRBV5-1	CASRGLAGDNEQFF
TRBV11-2	CASSSGQHYEQYF